This paragraph reports one T cell receptor (beta chain). V shed 7 bases and J 7 bases; nucleotides not matched to a gene: 10. The CDR3 runs to 14 residues. CDR1 is LNHDA, CDR2 SQIVND, per germline (reference sequence). The sample comes from a study of glioma-infiltrating T cells after dendritic cell vaccination. The primer mix had 60 V beta and 13 J beta primers. Here immunoSEQ multiplex PCR was the method, and the copy in TCRdb shows in-frame clones only, minus some. This table holds some 38,000 clones, approximately 82% found once. None of the glioblastoma patients had an isocitrate dehydrogenase mutation.

The genes are TRBV19 and TRBJ1-5, with TRBD1 matching over 7 bases. The receptor was derived from a human donor with glioblastoma. This sample comprised blood, obtained before dendritic cell vaccination. The CDR3 reads CASKLTGDGQPQHF. CDR3 in DNA: TGTGCCAGTAAACTCACAGGGGACGGACAGCCCCAGCATTTT. Variable domain in full (rest from reference TRBV19 and TRBJ1-5): DGGITQSPKYLFRKEGQNVTLSCEQNLNHDAMYWYRQDPGQGLRLIYYSQIVNDFQKGDIAEGYSVSREKKESFPLTVTSAQKNPTAFYLCASKLTGDGQPQHFGDGTRLSIL.